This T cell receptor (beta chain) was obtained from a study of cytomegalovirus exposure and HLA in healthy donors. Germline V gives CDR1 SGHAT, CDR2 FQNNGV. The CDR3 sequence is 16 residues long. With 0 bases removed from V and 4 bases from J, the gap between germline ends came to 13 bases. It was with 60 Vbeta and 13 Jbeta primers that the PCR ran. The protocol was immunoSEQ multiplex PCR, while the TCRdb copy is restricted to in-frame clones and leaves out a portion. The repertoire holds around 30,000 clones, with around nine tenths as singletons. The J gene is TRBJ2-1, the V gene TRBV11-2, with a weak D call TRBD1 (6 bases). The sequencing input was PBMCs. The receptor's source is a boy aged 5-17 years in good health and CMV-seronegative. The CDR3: CASSLDFGTTYNEQFF. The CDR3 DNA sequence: TGTGCCAGCAGCTTAGATTTCGGGACAACATACAATGAGCAGTTCTTC.